This passage covers 22 T cell receptor beta chains from one sample sequenced in a study of T cells in narcolepsy. Profiling relied on immunoSEQ multiplex PCR, and the TCRdb table lists in-frame clones only, not all of them. Among 30,000 to 40,000 clones listed, roughly 86% were seen once. The source material was memory (CD45RA-) CD4+ T cells from blood. Receptors were obtained from a human donor in good health.

The chain combines TRBV7-2 with TRBJ2-7, with D unclear. This CDR3 is 12 amino acids long. Germline V CDR1 and CDR2: SGHTA, FQGNSA. V shed 4 bases and J shed 4 bases, with 8 bases lying between them. CDR3 region: CASSYNTYEQYF. CDR3 coding DNA: TGTGCCAGCAGCTACAACACATACGAGCAGTACTTC.

The chain joins TRBV7-2 to TRBJ1-6; a weak D match, TRBD1 (6 bases). The germline gives CDR1 SGHTA, CDR2 FQGNSA. CDR3 length equals 13 residues. The germline V and J ends were trimmed by 5 bases and 7 bases, with 9 bases remaining between them. The CDR3 sequence is CASSPQGNSPLHF. The CDR3, as DNA: TGTGCCAGCAGCCCTCAGGGGAATTCACCCCTCCACTTT.

The V call is TRBV2, the J call TRBJ2-7; D gene ambiguous. Trimming removed 4 bases from V and 1 base from J, with 11 bases in between. Germline V gene lookup returns CDR1 SNHLY and CDR2 FYNNEI. CDR3 length: 14 amino acids. The CDR3 loop reads CASSVRSASYEQYF. In DNA, the CDR3 is TGTGCCAGCAGTGTTCGCAGCGCGTCCTACGAGCAGTACTTC.

The chain links TRBV11-3 to TRBJ2-1; 13 bases fit TRBD2. Trimming cost V 1 base and J 8 bases; bases outside gene matches: 11. The CDR3 has 18 residues. Germline V CDR1 and CDR2: SGHNT, YENEEA. The CDR3: CASSLANPGLAGNDEQFF. The CDR3 nucleotides are TGTGCCAGCAGCTTAGCTAACCCGGGACTAGCGGGGAACGATGAGCAGTTCTTC.

The DNA for the CDR3 is TGTGCCAGTAGTATAGGGGCAGATTATCAGCCCCAGCATTTT. Its protein is CASSIGADYQPQHF. This chain uses TRBV19 with TRBJ1-5; D remains ambiguous. This CDR3 spans 14 amino acids. Per the germline V gene, CDR1 is LNHDA and CDR2 is SQIVND (reference sequence). V dropped 1 base and J dropped 5 bases, with 9 bases sitting between them.

The count of this clone is one. The chain carries TRBV7-9 and TRBJ2-5, with D perhaps matching TRBD1 (6 bases). V dropped 2 bases and J dropped 5 bases, with 18 bases sitting between them. CDR3 length equals 16 residues. The germline V gene has CDR1 SEHNR and CDR2 FQNEAQ (reference sequence). The CDR3 DNA sequence: TGTGCCAGCAGCTTACCGCGACAGGCGGATGGGGAGACCCAGTACTTC. This translates into CASSLPRQADGETQYF.

CDR3 bases: TGTGCCAGCTCACCCGACAGGGGTAATAATTCACCCCTCCACTTT. Translated, it gives CASSPDRGNNSPLHF. The chain recombines TRBV18 with TRBJ1-6; TRBD1 matches 8 bases. The CDR3 extends over 15 amino acids. V lost 3 bases to trimming and J lost 5 bases; unmatched junction nucleotides: 3. The germline V gene encodes CDR1 KGHSH and CDR2 LQKENI.

V gene TRBV7-2 combines with J gene TRBJ2-1; D is perhaps TRBD2 (7 bases). CDR3 length equals 17 residues. Germline-derived CDR1 and CDR2 are SGHTA and FQGNSA. The V gene lost 0 bases and the J gene lost 4 bases, with 16 bases spanning the gap. CDR3 region: CASSLAGGAGRYNEQFF. The CDR3 bases are TGTGCCAGCAGCTTAGCCGGGGGCGCCGGGAGGTACAATGAGCAGTTCTTC. Full variable domain (rest looked up from reference TRBV7-2 and TRBJ2-1): GAGVSQSPSNKVTEKGKDVELRCDPISGHTALYWYRQSLGQGLEFLIYFQGNSAPDKSGLPSDRFSAERTGGSVSTLTIQRTQQEDSAVYLCASSLAGGAGRYNEQFFGPGTRLTVL.

The gene calls are TRBV11-2 and TRBJ2-1; D remains ambiguous. In germline, CDR1 is SGHAT, CDR2 FQNNGV. The CDR3 contains 15 residues. Trimming shortened V by 2 bases and J by 9 bases, and 17 bases separated the two germline ends. The CDR3 bases are TGTGCCAGCAGCTTATCCGAGGCCTTAATGAGTGAGCAGTTCTTC. Encoded protein: CASSLSEALMSEQFF.

The rearrangement joins TRBV11-2 to TRBJ2-4, with 10 bases that match TRBD1. The CDR3 extends over 17 amino acids. Germline lookup yields CDR1 SGHAT and CDR2 FQNNGV. Germline trimming cut 5 bases from V and 6 bases from J; bases unmatched to any gene: 13. The CDR3 sequence: CASSRDPGQGVRNIQYF. In nucleotides, the CDR3 is TGTGCCAGCAGCCGTGATCCAGGACAGGGGGTTAGAAACATTCAGTACTTC.

The chain uses TRBV10-3 and TRBJ1-6, with D possibly TRBD1 on 6 matching bases. Germline V gene sequence: CDR1 ENHRY, CDR2 SYGVKD. The CDR3 length is 15 residues. V lost 6 bases, J lost 6 bases, and 15 bases lay in between. CDR3 sequence (DNA): TGTGCCATCAGGAGTGACAGGCCTAGTAATTCACCCCTCCACTTT. This gives the protein CAIRSDRPSNSPLHF.

The rearrangement uses TRBV6-1 and TRBJ1-1, with D possibly being TRBD1 (6 bases). Germline V lookup: CDR1 MNHNS, CDR2 SASEGT. The ends were cut back, 5 bases at V and 3 bases at J, with 10 bases in the middle. This CDR3 region has 13 residues. CDR3 DNA sequence: TGTGCCAGCAGTAATACAGGGTACACTGAAGCTTTCTTT. It specifies CASSNTGYTEAFF.

This rearrangement joins TRBV7-7 to TRBJ2-7; tentatively, D is TRBD2 (6 bases). The CDR3 runs 15 residues. Trimming left V 3 bases short and J 4 bases short, with 16 bases between. In germline, CDR1 is SSHAT, CDR2 FNYEAQ (reference sequence). This CDR3 is CASSFRPGVLYEQYF. The CDR3 DNA is TGTGCCAGCAGCTTTCGTCCGGGAGTGCTGTACGAGCAGTACTTC.

The CDR3 nucleotides are TGTGCCAGCAGTGGGACAGGGAATAGCAATCAGCCCCAGCATTTT. The encoded protein is CASSGTGNSNQPQHF. The chain recombines TRBV2 with TRBJ1-5, with 8 bases aligning to TRBD1. This CDR3 comprises 15 residues. In germline, CDR1 is SNHLY, CDR2 FYNNEI. After removal of 4 bases from V and 0 bases from J, the junction contained 2 bases not matched to a gene.

This chain uses TRBV5-4 with TRBJ2-3; no definite D call. CDR1 is SGHNT, CDR2 YYREEE, per germline (reference sequence). Trimming stripped 4 bases from V and 5 bases from J, with 8 bases between. The CDR3 covers 12 residues. The CDR3 is CASSDFRDTQYF. DNA of the CDR3: TGTGCCAGCAGCGACTTTAGAGATACGCAGTATTTT.

The chain is built from TRBV4-1 and TRBJ2-3, with 14 positions matching TRBD2. Looked up from germline, CDR1 is MGHRA and CDR2 is YSYEKL. The ends lost 5 bases at V and 4 bases at J; junction bases unmatched: 8. The CDR3 runs 17 residues. This CDR3 is CASSLRLAGGVPDTQYF. The CDR3 DNA reads as TGCGCCAGCAGCTTGCGACTAGCGGGGGGGGTCCCAGATACGCAGTATTTT.

The CDR3 DNA reads as TGTGCCAGCCGTCTCAGGCGGGGGAACACCGGGGAGCTGTTTTTT. Encoded protein: CASRLRRGNTGELFF. The genes are TRBV19 and TRBJ2-2, with D perhaps TRBD2 (6 bases). Germline-derived CDR1 and CDR2 are LNHDA and SQIVND (reference sequence). Trimming shortened V by 9 bases and J by 1 base, and 15 bases separated the two germline ends. The CDR3 has 15 amino acids.

The CDR3 loop reads CASSIRPGGDEQFF. DNA of the CDR3: TGCGCCAGCAGCATCCGGCCAGGGGGGGATGAGCAGTTCTTC. This sequence joins TRBV5-1 and TRBJ2-1; D could derive from TRBD1 or TRBD2 (7 bases each). The CDR3 is made up of 14 amino acids. Trimming left V 4 bases short and J 8 bases short, with 16 bases between. Germline loops: CDR1 SGHRS, CDR2 YFSETQ. The full variable domain, in which reference TRBV5-1 and TRBJ2-1 provide the parts outside the CDR3, is KAGVTQTPRYLIKTRGQQVTLSCSPISGHRSVSWYQQTPGQGLQFLFEYFSETQRNKGNFPGRFSGRQFSNSRSEMNVSTLELGDSALYLCASSIRPGGDEQFFGPGTRLTVL.

This clone appeared a few times. This chain connects TRBV7-9 to TRBJ1-5, with 8 bases matching TRBD1. The CDR3 has 19 residues. J was trimmed by 4 bases and V by 1 base; bases with no gene match: 15. Germline V gives CDR1 SEHNR, CDR2 FQNEAQ (reference sequence). CDR3: CASSLGPGGATNFNQPQHF. For the CDR3, the DNA is TGTGCCAGCAGCTTAGGACCAGGGGGCGCGACAAACTTTAATCAGCCCCAGCATTTT.

The rearrangement uses TRBV29-1 and TRBJ1-1, with 9 bases that match TRBD1. The CDR3 is 14 residues long. In germline, CDR1 is SQVTM, CDR2 ANQGSEA. CDR3 sequence (DNA): TGCTCCTGTCGAGGATGGGACAGGGCCACTGAAGCTTTCTTT. It yields the protein CSCRGWDRATEAFF.

V gene TRBV6-1 combines with J gene TRBJ1-5, with D uncertain. V shed 2 bases and J shed 5 bases, with 13 bases lying between them. Germline V gene sequence: CDR1 MNHNS, CDR2 SASEGT. The CDR3 extends over 15 amino acids. CDR3: CASSETGGLYQPQHF. Written as DNA, the CDR3 is TGTGCCAGCAGTGAAACGGGCGGGCTTTATCAGCCCCAGCATTTT.

A single count supports this clone. V and J are TRBV5-6 and TRBJ2-2; D is undetermined. The CDR3 totals 15 residues. In germline, CDR1 is SGHDT, CDR2 YYEEEE. V lost 1 base, J lost 2 bases, and 9 bases lay in between. CDR3 amino acids: CASSLQGVNTGELFF. The CDR3, as DNA: TGTGCCAGCAGCTTGCAAGGAGTCAACACCGGGGAGCTGTTTTTT.